This TCR beta chain emerged from a study of CD8 T cells in ankylosing spondylitis. This clonotype occurred many times. Its antigen is currently unknown. Trimming took 3 bases from V and 2 from J; bases not matched to a gene: 22. The CDR3 consists of 20 residues. Germline V gives CDR1 DFQATT, CDR2 SNEGSKA (reference sequence). 5'-RACE, quantitative and with molecular barcodes, yielded the TCR beta libraries. MiXCR, run by TCRdb on the 5' RACE reads, gives a single entry per CDR3 protein. The sample has around 130,000 distinct CDR3 sequences; approximately 9.9% are singletons. Notes on the study in general: What seemed typical of ankylosing spondylitis blood was a TCR beta motif built from 7 or 8 highly homologous variants. Disease-linked clones bore a CD8+ phenotype, appearing relatively rarely in peripheral blood.

Specimen: blood, either unsorted or a sorted T cell fraction (not recorded which). The TCR comes from a male donor with ankylosing spondylitis or in good health (not recorded which). The chain combines TRBV20-1 with TRBJ2-7, with TRBD2 matching 10 bases. CDR3 loop: CSASSGSGGAVAGGPYEQYF. DNA for the CDR3: TGCAGTGCTAGTAGTGGGTCGGGGGGCGCGGTAGCGGGAGGCCCCTACGAGCAGTACTTC.